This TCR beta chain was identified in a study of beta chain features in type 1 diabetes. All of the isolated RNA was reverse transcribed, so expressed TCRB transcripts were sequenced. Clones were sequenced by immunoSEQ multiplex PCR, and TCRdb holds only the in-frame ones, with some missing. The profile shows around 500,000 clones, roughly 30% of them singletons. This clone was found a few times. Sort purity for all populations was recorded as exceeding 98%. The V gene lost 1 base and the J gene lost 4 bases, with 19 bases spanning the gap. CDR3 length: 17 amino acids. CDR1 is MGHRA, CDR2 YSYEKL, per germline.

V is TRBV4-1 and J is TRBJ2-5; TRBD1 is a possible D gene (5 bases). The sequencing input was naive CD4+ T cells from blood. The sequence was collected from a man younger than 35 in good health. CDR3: CASSQVPRSGQGETQYF. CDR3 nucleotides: TGCGCCAGCAGCCAAGTCCCCCGCAGTGGCCAGGGAGAGACCCAGTACTTC.